The 3 T cell receptor beta chains presented below share a single source sample, sequenced in a study of shared clonotypes between healthy human individuals. Generated by immunoSEQ multiplex PCR, the TCRdb table keeps only in-frame clones and is missing some. This sample yields around 1.9 million clones, of which just under 95% are seen a single time; around 1.7% belongs to the top ten. Naive CD8 cells lacked CD45RO and underwent positive selection for CCR7, leaving out terminally differentiated effector memory CD45RA+ cells. The sequenced material came from naive CD8+ T cells from PBMCs. Source of these receptors: a man aged 18-30 years in good health. Some clones in this sample may be carry-over from other donors' samples.

This chain connects TRBV28 to TRBJ2-5, with D tentatively TRBD2 (6 bases). The CDR3 is 15 residues long. Germline-derived CDR1 and CDR2 are MDHEN and SYDVKM. Between the trimmed V and J ends, which lost 4 bases and 5 bases, there was a span of 17 bases. CDR3 sequence reads: CASSYTTRMWETQYF. As DNA, the CDR3 is TGTGCCAGCAGTTACACGACTAGAATGTGGGAGACCCAGTACTTC.

The rearrangement links TRBV10-3 to TRBJ1-1; unclear D gene. Trimming took off 0 bases at V and 1 base at J, with 12 bases between the two ends. Germline-derived CDR1 and CDR2 are ENHRY and SYGVKD. This CDR3 has 16 amino acids. This CDR3 is CAISESPPGWNTEAFF. The CDR3 DNA is TGTGCCATCAGTGAGTCGCCGCCAGGTTGGAACACTGAAGCTTTCTTT.

The chain employs TRBV7-2 and TRBJ2-7, with D maybe TRBD2 (6 bases). Germline V gene lookup returns CDR1 SGHTA and CDR2 FQGNSA. Trimming shortened V by 5 bases and J by 3 bases, and 14 bases separated the two germline ends. The CDR3 has 14 amino acids. The CDR3 region is CASSPGLTSYEQYF. For the CDR3, the DNA is TGTGCCAGCAGCCCGGGACTTACCAGCTACGAGCAGTACTTC. The full variable domain, with the rest looked up from reference TRBV7-2 and TRBJ2-7, is GAGVSQSPSNKVTEKGKDVELRCDPISGHTALYWYRQSLGQGLEFLIYFQGNSAPDKSGLPSDRFSAERTGGSVSTLTIQRTQQEDSAVYLCASSPGLTSYEQYFGPGTRLTVT.